This passage covers 2 T cell receptor beta chains from one sample sequenced in a study of Ad26.COV2.S vaccination and SARS-CoV-2 variants. Treatment: over 15 received Ad26.COV2.S at low or high dose, single or two shots; 5 received placebo; per-sample allocation not given. Vaccine and placebo recipients were sampled on day 63 after the first injection. Measured with immunoSEQ multiplex PCR; TCRdb has only the in-frame clones, and not every one. The sample consists of about 390,000 clones, approximately 90% of them appearing once. Sequencing was performed on peripheral blood, taken in a trial of Ad26.COV2.S vaccine versus placebo. All receptors derive from a person aged 18 to 59 who received the Ad26.COV2.S COVID-19 vaccine or a placebo.

Regarding this clone: One junction end does not reproduce the germline sequence, and a read error may be involved. The V and J genes are TRBV7-9 and TRBJ1-2; no clear D gene. The CDR3 is 13 amino acids. The germline CDR1 and CDR2 sequences are SEHNR and FQNEAQ (reference sequence). CDR3: CASSPIPNYGYTF. CDR3 in DNA: TGTGCCAGCTCCCCAATACCTAATTATGGCTACACCTTC.

The J gene is TRBJ1-2, the V gene TRBV6-5; D is undetermined. Trimming cost V 8 bases and J 8 bases, with 12 bases left between them. Germline CDR1 reads MNHEY; CDR2 reads SVGAGI. The CDR3 contains 11 residues. CDR3 DNA sequence: TGTGCCAGCTTTGGCTATTTCGGCTACACCTTC. It translates to CASFGYFGYTF.